What follows describes a single T cell receptor (beta chain). Its antigen is not yet known. Per-base qualities were not stored, and no clone one base away is much larger. The cohort comprised more than 550 healthy bone marrow donors. At the time of sampling, every cohort member was nominally healthy, though immune exposures that went unrecorded were likely present. The donor tested CMV seropositive, placing the donor among the 289 seropositive members of the cohort. A peripheral blood sample was provided by each donor, and peripheral blood mononuclear cells were used for TCR beta sequencing. Genomic DNA was extracted from the blood cell samples with the Qiagen DNeasy Blood Extraction Kit. The method behind the library was the immunoSEQ multiplex PCR assay. The multiplex PCR relied on a mix of 60 forward primers for TCR Vbeta segments and 13 reverse primers for TCR Jbeta segments. A multiplex PCR assay on genomic DNA amplified the CDR3 region of rearranged TCR beta genes. The amplified TCR beta libraries were sequenced on the Illumina HiSeq System as 87-base-pair reads. The authors processed their data as follows. A later analysis counted approximately 74 million unique TCR beta chains across the 650 to 800 repertoires, and 9 million to 14 million of these chains were shared by at least two donors. A nearest-neighbor algorithm error-corrected the raw reads and collapsed the reads into unique sequences, merging closely related sequences to remove PCR and sequencing errors. CDR3 sequences were aligned to IMGT reference sequences to assign V, D and J gene segments. For a sequence to be retained, a match of at least six nucleotides was required to both a V gene segment and a J gene segment. Rearrangements were classified as productive when the CDR3 lacked stop codons and remained in frame with V and J, and all other rearrangements were classified as non-productive. Following IMGT convention, CDR3 was defined as the stretch from the second conserved V-encoded cysteine to the conserved J-encoded phenylalanine. The earlier analysis of roughly 590 of the donors excluded sequences that lacked an unambiguous match to a single V gene segment. In an earlier analysis of several hundred of the donors, V segments were called functional above 56.7% productive rearrangements and were called segregating when the between-donor standard deviation exceeded 5%. A statistical classification framework was developed to diagnose cytomegalovirus status using the catalog of TCR beta chain sequences. In a later analysis, TCR nucleotide sequences were compared against IMGT/GENE-DB human TR gene sequences so that V and J genes could be assigned. Using the TCRdist pipeline, a later analysis assigned CDR3 sequences along with most-parsimonious VDJ recombination scenarios. A later analysis defined each TCR beta chain by its CDR3 amino acid sequence plus V-gene family, and excluded reads lacking a unique V-gene family. A later analysis removed 600 or so highly shared, low-generation-probability nucleotide sequences to deal with suspected cross-contamination and a sequencing artifact. A later analysis calculated a clonal expansion index for each public chain from normalized within-repertoire ranks of inferred template counts. In a later analysis, generation probabilities were computed using a VDJ recombination model fitted to out-of-frame rearrangements, and the results were checked against IGoR. In a later analysis, hypergeometric tests were used to score TCR-TCR, TCR-HLA and TCR-CMV co-occurrence, with a repertoire-size bias correction applied to TCR pairs. In a later analysis, false discovery rates were estimated by permuting HLA or CMV assignments 20 times. In a later analysis, co-occurring TCRs were grouped with DBSCAN, and TCRdist sequence similarity was added when clustering was performed within HLA-allele-positive subsets. Repertoires with fewer than 30,000 or more than 120,000 public chains were left out of co-occurrence clustering, as were five repertoires with anomalous nucleotide sharing. Held by TCRdb, this immuneACCESS table contains in-frame sequences only and omits some clones. Under half of the omission traces to an unresolved V gene where checked; the cause of the rest is unknown. The DNA was the basis for D and trimming; V, J and clone size are from that table. For this sample there are 160,000 or so clones; 70% to 80% appear just once. In total, the top ten clones hold roughly 2.1% of the sample.

This entry belongs to a study of cytomegalovirus exposure and HLA in healthy donors (dated by TCRdb to 2015 to 2018). With respect to the entire study: An earlier analysis of several hundred of the donors reported about 280 Gb of sequence data and 95 million to 130 million unique TCR beta sequences obtained from some 170 million T cells. Besides the first cohort of approximately 710 subjects, a separate validation cohort made up of 95 to 150 different subjects was used. Genome-wide SNP genotypes for about 65% of the roughly 670 donors were used in a later genetic analysis, which treated that subset as a discovery cohort. Rather than drawing on any new phenotypic data, the later analysis identified candidate immune exposures from TCR beta sequences and the way those sequences occurred across donors. Donor age, sex, ethnicity and CMV serostatus were collected together with the repertoire data. Class I and class II HLA loci were covered by the typing at four-digit resolution. Among around 400 genotyped donors of the cohort, an average of approximately 240,000 unique TCR beta nucleotide sequences was sequenced per donor, of which approximately 19% were non-productive. The study profiled the T cell repertoires of 500 to 800 subjects by immunosequencing and related them to cytomegalovirus serostatus. The genetic ancestry cluster associated with self-reported Caucasian donors included 65% to 90% of the 300 to 450 genotyped donors. Every discovery cohort repertoire had been produced on one sequencing platform. A later analysis re-examined previously published TCR beta repertoires from around 670 donors and added high-resolution HLA genotyping to investigate patterns of TCR occurrence. To predict cytomegalovirus infection status, the study brought together high-throughput TCR immunosequencing, statistical association of individual TCRs with disease status, and machine learning. Roughly 300 gigabases of sequencing data and approximately 85 million unique TCR sequences were included in an early release covering about 600 HLA-typed donors. About five DR-DQ haplotypes were treated as single units for association and clustering because of strong linkage in the cohort. The aim of the study was to test whether cataloging public T cell receptors could identify signatures of past pathogen exposure. The number of donors typed differed by locus, with 629-630 for A, B, C, DRB1 and DQB1, more than 500 for DQA1, approximately 570 for DPA1, and some 440 for DPB1. To decide whether each TCR beta V gene segment behaved as functional or pseudogenic, an earlier analysis of 587 of the donors relied on high-throughput TCR beta sequencing. Overall study outcomes, separate from this receptor: When HLA alleles, especially DR and DQ, strongly co-occurred, TCR associations were difficult to assign to individual alleles. According to a later genetic analysis, donors in an Asian-associated ancestry cluster had fewer N-insertions in productive TCRs than the approximately 630-donor mean. Most CMV-associated TCR beta chains appeared to be HLA-restricted in a later analysis, and the HLA associations seemed to be driven largely by CMV exposure. Cytomegalovirus status was reported to be diagnosed by the classifier with high specificity and sensitivity in both the original and validation cohorts. In an earlier analysis of approximately 590 of the donors, most TCR beta V segments were observed in productive rearrangements about 87% or about 30% of the time, broadly matching IMGT annotations. According to a later analysis, parvovirus B19, influenza, CMV and Epstein-Barr virus appeared linked to several top co-occurrence clusters. The authors suggested that the approach could potentially be extended to other disease states and immunological phenotypes. While some public TCRs were present in many individuals, most TCR sequences turned up only very rarely across donors. Seventeen rarely observed V segments, including chromosome 9 orphons, were excluded from the earlier analysis of about 610 of the donors because counts were too low. Three of the identified cytomegalovirus-associated TCR beta chains were confirmed in vitro to be specific for cytomegalovirus antigens. In a later genetic analysis, a missense DCLRE1C variant was associated with V-gene and J-gene trimming of TCR beta chains, and the association was replicated in an independent cohort. A further reported finding was that TCR beta sequences accurately predicted the HLA-A and HLA-B alleles for most subjects in the first cohort. In this cohort, only TCR beta chains were sequenced, and detectable features were limited by the absence of alpha or paired-chain data. A later analysis associated 15,000 to 20,000 TCR beta sequences with specific HLA alleles at a false discovery rate of 0.05. In the study, around 160 TCR beta chains were listed as associated with cytomegalovirus. HLA typing was unavailable for some donors at each locus, so association tests used only the typed subset. In a later analysis, HLA-associated TCR beta chains were found to be more clonally expanded and to have lower generation probabilities than equally common non-associated chains. A cluster of highly shared sequence variants was judged likely to be a technical artifact of the sequencing pipeline. For the cohort, immune exposure information was limited to CMV serostatus. The presence/absence analyses assumed that sequencing depth was roughly uniform across donors, and that assumption may not be true. In a later analysis, TCR association rates were found to vary across HLA loci, with the most associated TCRs seen for DRB1 alleles and the fewest for HLA-C alleles. Some IMGT-functional V segments, including TRBV6-2 and TRBV6-3, could not be told apart with the 87-base-pair reads, so those segments were excluded. Linkage disequilibrium might explain the correlated functional status among segregating V segments, but an unknown experimental factor could not be excluded.

Reading from cysteine to phenylalanine, the CDR3 counts 14 amino acids. This entry keeps only the CDR3 DNA: 42 bases, framed from base 1. For CDR1 and CDR2, the germline V gene lists SGHDT and YYEEEE. The junction carries 11 bases between V and J, which are trimmed by 2 bases and 3 bases respectively. The chain was built from TRBV5-6 and TRBJ1-1; a tentative D call is TRBD1 (5 bases match). Source material: PBMCs. This TCR was sampled from a man aged 50-59 years in good health and CMV-seropositive. The DNA sequence is as follows: TGTGCCAGCAGCTTAGGACATACTCACACTGAAGCTTTCTTT. The encoded protein is CASSLGHTHTEAFF.